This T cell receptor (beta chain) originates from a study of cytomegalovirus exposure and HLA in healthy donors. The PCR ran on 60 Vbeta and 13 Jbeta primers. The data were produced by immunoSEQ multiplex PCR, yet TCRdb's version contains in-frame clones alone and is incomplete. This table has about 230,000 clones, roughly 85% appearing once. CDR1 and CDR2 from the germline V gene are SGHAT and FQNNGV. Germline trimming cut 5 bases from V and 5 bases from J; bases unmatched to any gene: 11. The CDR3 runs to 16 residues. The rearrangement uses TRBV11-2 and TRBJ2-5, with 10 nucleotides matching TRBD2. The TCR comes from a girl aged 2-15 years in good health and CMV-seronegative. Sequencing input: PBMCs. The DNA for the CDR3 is TGTGCCAGCAGCCCCCGGGGTAGCGGGGGGCCGGAGACCCAGTACTTC. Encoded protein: CASSPRGSGGPETQYF.